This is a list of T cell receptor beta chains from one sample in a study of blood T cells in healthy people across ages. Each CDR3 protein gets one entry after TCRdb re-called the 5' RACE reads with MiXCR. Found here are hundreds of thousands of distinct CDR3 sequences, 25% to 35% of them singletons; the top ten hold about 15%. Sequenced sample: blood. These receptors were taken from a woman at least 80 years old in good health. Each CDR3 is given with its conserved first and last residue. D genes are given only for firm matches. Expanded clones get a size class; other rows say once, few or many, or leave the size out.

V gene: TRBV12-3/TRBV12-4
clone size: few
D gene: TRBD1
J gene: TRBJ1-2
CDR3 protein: CASSLGARGLLQGYTF
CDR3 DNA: TGTGCCAGCAGTTTAGGGGCCAGGGGGCTCCTGCAAGGCTACACCTTC

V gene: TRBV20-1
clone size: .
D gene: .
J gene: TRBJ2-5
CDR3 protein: CSARAGTPRETQYF
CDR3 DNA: TGCAGTGCTAGAGCCGGGACCCCGAGGGAGACCCAGTACTTC

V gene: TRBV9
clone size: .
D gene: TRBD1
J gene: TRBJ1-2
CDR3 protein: CASSLGQALDGYTF
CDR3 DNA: TGTGCCAGCAGCCTAGGACAGGCCTTGGATGGCTACACCTTC

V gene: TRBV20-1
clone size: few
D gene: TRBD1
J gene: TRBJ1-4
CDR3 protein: CSAGQGANEKLFF
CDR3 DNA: TGCAGTGCTGGACAGGGGGCGAATGAAAAACTGTTTTTT

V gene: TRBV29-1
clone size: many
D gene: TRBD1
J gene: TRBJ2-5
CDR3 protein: CSVGTGQETQYF
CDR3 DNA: TGCAGCGTTGGGACAGGACAAGAGACCCAGTACTTC

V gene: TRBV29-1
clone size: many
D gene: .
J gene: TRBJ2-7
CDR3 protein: CSWTDLSYEQYF
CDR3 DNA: TGCAGTTGGACAGACCTCTCCTACGAGCAGTACTTC

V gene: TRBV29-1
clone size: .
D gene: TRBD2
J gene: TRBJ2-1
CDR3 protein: CSVASGTSGRGGNNEQFF
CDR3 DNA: TGCAGCGTCGCCTCCGGGACTAGCGGGAGAGGAGGGAACAATGAGCAGTTCTTC

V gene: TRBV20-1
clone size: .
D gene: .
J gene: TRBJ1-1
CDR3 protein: CSALDTLNTEAFF
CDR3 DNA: TGCAGTGCTCTGGACACCCTGAACACTGAAGCTTTCTTT

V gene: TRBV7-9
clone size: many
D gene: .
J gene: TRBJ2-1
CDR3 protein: CASSLILYEQFF
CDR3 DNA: TGTGCCAGCAGCTTAATTCTCTATGAGCAGTTCTTC

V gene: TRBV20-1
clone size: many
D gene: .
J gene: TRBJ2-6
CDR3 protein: CSARDPMTLGLSGANVLTF
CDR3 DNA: TGCAGTGCTAGAGATCCCATGACACTGGGGCTCTCTGGGGCCAACGTCCTGACTTTC

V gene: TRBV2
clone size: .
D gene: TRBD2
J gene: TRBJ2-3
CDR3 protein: CASSGELAGFTDTQYF
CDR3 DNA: TGTGCCAGCAGTGGTGAACTAGCGGGGTTCACAGATACGCAGTATTTT

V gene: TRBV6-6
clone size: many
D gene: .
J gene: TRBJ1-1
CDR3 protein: CASSYSYQTEAFF
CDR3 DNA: TGTGCCAGCAGTTACTCCTACCAAACTGAAGCTTTCTTT

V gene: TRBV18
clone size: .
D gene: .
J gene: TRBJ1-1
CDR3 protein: CASRVRPLNTEAFF
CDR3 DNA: TGTGCCAGCAGAGTTCGACCGTTGAACACTGAAGCTTTCTTT

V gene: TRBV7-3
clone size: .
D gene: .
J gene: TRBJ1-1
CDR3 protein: CASSTVIGTEAFF
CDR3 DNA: TGTGCCAGCAGCACCGTGATCGGCACTGAAGCTTTCTTT

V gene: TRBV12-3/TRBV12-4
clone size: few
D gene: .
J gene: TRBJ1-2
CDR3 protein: CASSLSRGLGGYTF
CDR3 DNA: TGTGCCAGCAGTTTATCGCGGGGGCTTGGGGGCTACACCTTC

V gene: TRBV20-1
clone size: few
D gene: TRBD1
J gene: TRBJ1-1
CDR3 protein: CSARHRLTGVNTEAFF
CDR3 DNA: TGCAGTGCTCGGCACCGACTCACAGGGGTGAACACTGAAGCTTTCTTT

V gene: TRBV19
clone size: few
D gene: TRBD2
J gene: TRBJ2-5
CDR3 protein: CASSIVGAGGSQETQYF
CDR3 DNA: TGTGCCAGTAGTATAGTAGGAGCGGGGGGATCCCAAGAGACCCAGTACTTC

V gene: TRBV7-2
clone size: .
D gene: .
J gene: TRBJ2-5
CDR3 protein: CASSKRVSVAETQYF
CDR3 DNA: TGTGCCAGCAGCAAACGTGTGTCAGTCGCGGAGACCCAGTACTTC

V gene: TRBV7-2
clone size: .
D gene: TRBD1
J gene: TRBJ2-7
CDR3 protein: CASSSTMDRGVHEQYF
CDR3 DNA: TGTGCCAGCAGCTCAACCATGGACAGGGGAGTCCACGAGCAGTACTTC

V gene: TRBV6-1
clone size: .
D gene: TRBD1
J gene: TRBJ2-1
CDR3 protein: CASRRGQGGNNEQFF
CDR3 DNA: TGTGCCAGCAGAAGGGGACAGGGGGGAAACAATGAGCAGTTCTTC

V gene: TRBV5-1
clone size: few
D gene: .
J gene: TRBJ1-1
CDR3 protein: CASSPRIRQRDTEAFF
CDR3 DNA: TGCGCCAGCAGCCCCCGGATAAGGCAGCGCGACACTGAAGCTTTCTTT

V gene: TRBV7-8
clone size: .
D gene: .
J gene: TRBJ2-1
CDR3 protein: CASSLALRGPGETQFF
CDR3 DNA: TGTGCCAGCAGCTTAGCGTTAAGAGGACCTGGAGAGACCCAGTTCTTC

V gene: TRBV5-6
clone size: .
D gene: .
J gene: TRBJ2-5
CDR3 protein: CASSFGRDQETQYF
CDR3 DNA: TGTGCCAGCAGCTTCGGCAGGGACCAAGAGACCCAGTACTTC

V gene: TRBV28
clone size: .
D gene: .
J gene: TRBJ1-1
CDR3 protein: CASTKTVNTEAFF
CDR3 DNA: TGTGCCAGCACCAAGACAGTGAACACTGAAGCTTTCTTT

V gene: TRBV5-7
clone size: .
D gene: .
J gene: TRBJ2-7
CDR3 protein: CASSRWEQLYEQYF
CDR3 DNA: TGTGCCAGCAGCCGATGGGAACAACTCTACGAGCAGTACTTC

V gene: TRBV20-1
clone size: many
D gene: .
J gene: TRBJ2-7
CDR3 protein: CSARSPWAGALLEQYF
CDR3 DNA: TGCAGTGCTAGATCCCCCTGGGCGGGGGCCCTCCTTGAGCAGTACTTC

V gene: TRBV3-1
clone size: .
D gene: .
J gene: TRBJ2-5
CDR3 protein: CTGSHRGKETQYF
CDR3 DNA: TGTACCGGCAGCCATCGGGGAAAAGAGACCCAGTACTTC

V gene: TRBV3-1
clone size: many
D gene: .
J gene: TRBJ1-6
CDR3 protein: CATRRTRDSPLHF
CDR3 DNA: TGTGCCACCCGGCGGACTAGGGACTCACCCCTCCACTTT

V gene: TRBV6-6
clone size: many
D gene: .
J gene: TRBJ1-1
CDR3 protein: CASTRDSGTEAFF
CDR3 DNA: TGTGCCAGCACAAGGGATAGCGGCACTGAAGCTTTCTTT

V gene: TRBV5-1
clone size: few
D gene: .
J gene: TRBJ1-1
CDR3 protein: CASSLGGTAEAFF
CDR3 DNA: TGCGCCAGCAGCTTGGGGGGTACGGCTGAAGCTTTCTTT

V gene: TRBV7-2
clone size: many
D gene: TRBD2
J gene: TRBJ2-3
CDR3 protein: CASSLFGLAGALGTDTQYF
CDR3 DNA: TGTGCCAGCAGCTTATTCGGACTAGCGGGGGCCCTTGGCACAGATACGCAGTATTTT

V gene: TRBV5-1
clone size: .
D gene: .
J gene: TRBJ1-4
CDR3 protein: CASGRSAATNEKLFF
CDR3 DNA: TGCGCCAGCGGGCGTTCAGCGGCAACTAATGAAAAACTGTTTTTT

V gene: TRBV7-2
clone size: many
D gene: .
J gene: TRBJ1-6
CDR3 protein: CASSLLRGNSPLHF
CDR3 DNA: TGTGCCAGCAGCTTATTAAGGGGGAATTCACCCCTCCACTTT

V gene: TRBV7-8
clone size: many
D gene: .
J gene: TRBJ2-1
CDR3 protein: CASSLGTRLAHEQFF
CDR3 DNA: TGTGCCAGCAGCCTAGGCACACGATTAGCGCATGAGCAGTTCTTC

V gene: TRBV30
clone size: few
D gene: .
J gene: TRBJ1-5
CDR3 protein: CAWTRDNQPQHF
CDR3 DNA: TGTGCCTGGACCAGGGACAATCAGCCCCAGCATTTT

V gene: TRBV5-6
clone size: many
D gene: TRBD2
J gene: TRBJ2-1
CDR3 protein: CASSLVRAGVRYNEQFF
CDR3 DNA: TGTGCCAGCAGCTTGGTACGAGCGGGGGTCCGTTACAATGAGCAGTTCTTC

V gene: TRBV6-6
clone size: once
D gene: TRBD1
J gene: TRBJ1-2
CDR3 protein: CATNRDRVITNYGYTF
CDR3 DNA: TGTGCCACCAACCGGGACAGGGTAATCACTAACTATGGCTACACCTTC

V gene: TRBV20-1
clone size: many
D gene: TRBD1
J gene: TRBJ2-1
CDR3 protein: CSARGRTGGLNEQFF
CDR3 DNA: TGCAGTGCTAGGGGCCGGACAGGGGGCTTGAATGAGCAGTTCTTC

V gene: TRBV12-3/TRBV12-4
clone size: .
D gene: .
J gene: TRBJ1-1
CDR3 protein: CANSTNGPEAFF
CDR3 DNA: TGTGCCAACAGCACAAACGGCCCTGAAGCTTTCTTT

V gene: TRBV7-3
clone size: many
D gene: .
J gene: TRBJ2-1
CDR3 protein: CASSLAILRPGKEDNEQFF
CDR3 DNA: TGTGCCAGCAGCTTAGCGATACTAAGGCCAGGGAAAGAGGACAATGAGCAGTTCTTC